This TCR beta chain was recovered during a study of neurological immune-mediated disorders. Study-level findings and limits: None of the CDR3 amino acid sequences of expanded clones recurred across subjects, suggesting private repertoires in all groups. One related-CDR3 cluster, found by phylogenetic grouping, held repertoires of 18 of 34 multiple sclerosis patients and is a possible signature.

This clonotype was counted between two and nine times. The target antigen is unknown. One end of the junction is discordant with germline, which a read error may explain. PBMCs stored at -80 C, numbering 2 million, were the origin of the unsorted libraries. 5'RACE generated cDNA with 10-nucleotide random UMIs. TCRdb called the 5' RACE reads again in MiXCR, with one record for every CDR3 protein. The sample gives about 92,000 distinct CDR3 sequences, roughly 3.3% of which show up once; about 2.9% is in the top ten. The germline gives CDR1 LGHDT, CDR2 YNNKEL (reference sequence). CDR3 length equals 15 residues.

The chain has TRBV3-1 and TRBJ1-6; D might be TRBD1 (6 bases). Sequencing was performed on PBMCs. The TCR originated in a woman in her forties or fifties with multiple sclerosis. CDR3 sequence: CASSQDYGGASTLNF. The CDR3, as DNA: TGTGCCAGCAGCCAAGATTATGGGGGGGCCTCAACCCTCAACTTT.